This T cell receptor (beta chain) appears in the sequencing data of a study of T-cell reconstitution after alpha-beta-depleted transplantation in children. Germline assignment: CDR1 MNHEY and CDR2 SVGAGI. Trimming cost V 4 bases and J 0 bases, with 12 bases left between them. This CDR3 comprises 15 residues. This clonotype was counted a few times. For TCRbeta, the library was prepared with unique molecular identifiers. TCRdb ran MiXCR on the PCR reads and lists one entry per CDR3 protein. The data show about 610,000 distinct CDR3 sequences, roughly a tenth seen once. The gene calls are TRBV6-5 and TRBJ1-1; D is unresolved. This clonotype was sampled from a human donor who donated a stem cell graft to a child with acute myeloid leukemia. Sequenced here: PBMCs from the stem cell graft donor, sampled from the stem cell graft. CDR3 nucleotide sequence: TGTGCCAGCAGTTCCTTGTCAGGACTGAACACTGAAGCTTTCTTT. Translated: CASSSLSGLNTEAFF.